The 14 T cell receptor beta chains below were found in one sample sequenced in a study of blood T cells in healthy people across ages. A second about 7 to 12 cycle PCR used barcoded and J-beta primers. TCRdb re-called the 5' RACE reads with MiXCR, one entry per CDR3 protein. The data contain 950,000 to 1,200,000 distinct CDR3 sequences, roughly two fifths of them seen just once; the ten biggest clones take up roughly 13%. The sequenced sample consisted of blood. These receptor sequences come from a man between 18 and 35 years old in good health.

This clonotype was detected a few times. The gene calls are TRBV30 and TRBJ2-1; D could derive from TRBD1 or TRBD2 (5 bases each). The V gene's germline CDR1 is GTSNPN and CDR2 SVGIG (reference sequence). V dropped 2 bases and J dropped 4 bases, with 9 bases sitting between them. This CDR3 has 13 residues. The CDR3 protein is CAWSMGTYNEQFF. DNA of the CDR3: TGTGCCTGGAGTATGGGGACGTACAATGAGCAGTTCTTC.

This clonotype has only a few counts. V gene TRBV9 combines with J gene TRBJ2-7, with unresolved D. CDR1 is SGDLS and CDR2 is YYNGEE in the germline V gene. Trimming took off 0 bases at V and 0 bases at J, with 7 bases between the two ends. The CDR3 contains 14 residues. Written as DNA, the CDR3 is TGTGCCAGCAGCGTAGGAGCCAACTCCTACGAGCAGTACTTC. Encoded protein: CASSVGANSYEQYF. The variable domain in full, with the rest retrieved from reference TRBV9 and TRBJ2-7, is DSGVTQTPKHLITATGQRVTLRCSPRSGDLSVYWYQQSLDQGLQFLIQYYNGEERAKGNILERFSAQQFPDLHSELNLSSLELGDSALYFCASSVGANSYEQYFGPGTRLTVT.

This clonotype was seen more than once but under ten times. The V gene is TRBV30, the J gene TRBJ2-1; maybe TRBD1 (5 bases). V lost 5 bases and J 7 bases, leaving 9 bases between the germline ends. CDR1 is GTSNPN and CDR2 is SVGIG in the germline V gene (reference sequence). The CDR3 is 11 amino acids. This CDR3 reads CAWETVNEQFF. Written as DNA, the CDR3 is TGTGCCTGGGAGACAGTTAATGAGCAGTTCTTC.

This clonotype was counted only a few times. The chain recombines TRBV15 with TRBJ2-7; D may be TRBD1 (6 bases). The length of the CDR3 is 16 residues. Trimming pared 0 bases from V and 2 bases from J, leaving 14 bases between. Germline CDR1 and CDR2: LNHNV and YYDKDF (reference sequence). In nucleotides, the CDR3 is TGTGCCACCAGCAGAGATAGGGGGACGAGTGCCTACGAGCAGTACTTC. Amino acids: CATSRDRGTSAYEQYF.

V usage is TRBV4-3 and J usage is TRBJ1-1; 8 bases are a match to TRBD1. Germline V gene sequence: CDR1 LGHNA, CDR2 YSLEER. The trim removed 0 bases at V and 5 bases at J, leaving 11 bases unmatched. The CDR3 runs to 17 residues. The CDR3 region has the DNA TGCGCCAGCAGCCAAGACGGGGACAGGTGGGAAGGGACTGAAGCTTTCTTT. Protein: CASSQDGDRWEGTEAFF.

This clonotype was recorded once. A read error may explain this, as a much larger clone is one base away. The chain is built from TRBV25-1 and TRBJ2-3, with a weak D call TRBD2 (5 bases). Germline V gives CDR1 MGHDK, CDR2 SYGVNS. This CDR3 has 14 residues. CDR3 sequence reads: CAGSPTRSTDTQYF. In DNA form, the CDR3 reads TGTGCCGGCAGCCCTACTAGAAGCACAGATACGCAGTATTTT.

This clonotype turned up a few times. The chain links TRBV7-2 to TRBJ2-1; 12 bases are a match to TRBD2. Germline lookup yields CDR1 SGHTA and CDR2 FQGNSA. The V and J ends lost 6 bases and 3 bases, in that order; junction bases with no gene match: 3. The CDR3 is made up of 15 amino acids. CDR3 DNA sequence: TGTGCCAGCAGGTTGACTAGCGGGGGCTACAATGAGCAGTTCTTC. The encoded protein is CASRLTSGGYNEQFF.

CDR3 DNA: TGTGCCAGCAGTTACTCTTCGAAGGAGGCAAAGTCAACTAATGAAAAACTGTTTTTT. Amino acid sequence: CASSYSSKEAKSTNEKLFF. The chain links TRBV6-2 or TRBV6-3 to TRBJ1-4; D gene unclear. The CDR3 length is 19 residues. Looked up from germline, CDR1 is MNHEY and CDR2 is SVGEGT. Between the trimmed V and J ends, which lost 0 bases and 0 bases, there was a span of 17 bases.

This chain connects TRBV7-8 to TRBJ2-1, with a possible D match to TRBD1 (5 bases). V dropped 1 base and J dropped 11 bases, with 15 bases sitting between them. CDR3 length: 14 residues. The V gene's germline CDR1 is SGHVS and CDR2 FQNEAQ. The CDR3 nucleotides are TGTGCCAGCAGCTTAGTCCCAGGGTCGCCTCAGCAGTTCTTC. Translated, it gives CASSLVPGSPQQFF. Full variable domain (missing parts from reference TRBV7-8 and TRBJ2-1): GAGVSQSPRYKVAKRGQDVALRCDPISGHVSLFWYQQALGQGPEFLTYFQNEAQLDKSGLPSDRFFAERPEGSVSTLKIQRTQQEDSAVYLCASSLVPGSPQQFFGPGTRLTVL.

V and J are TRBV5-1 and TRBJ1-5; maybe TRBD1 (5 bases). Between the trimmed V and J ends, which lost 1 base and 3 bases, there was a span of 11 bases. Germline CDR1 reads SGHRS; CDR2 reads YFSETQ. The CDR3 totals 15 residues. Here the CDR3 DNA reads TGCGCCAGCAGCTTGAATGGGGCTACCAATCAGCCCCAGCATTTT. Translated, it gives CASSLNGATNQPQHF.

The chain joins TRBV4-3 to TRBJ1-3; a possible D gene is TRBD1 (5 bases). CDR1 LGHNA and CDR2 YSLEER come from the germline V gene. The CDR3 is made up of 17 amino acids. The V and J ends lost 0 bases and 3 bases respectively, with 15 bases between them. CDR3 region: CASSQDLGGAGGNTIYF. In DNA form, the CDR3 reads TGCGCCAGCAGCCAAGATTTAGGCGGGGCTGGTGGAAACACCATATATTTT.

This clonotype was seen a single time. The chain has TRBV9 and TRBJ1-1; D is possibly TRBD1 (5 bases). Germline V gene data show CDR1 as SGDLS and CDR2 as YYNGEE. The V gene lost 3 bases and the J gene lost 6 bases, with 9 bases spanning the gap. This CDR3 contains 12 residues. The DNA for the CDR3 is TGTGCCAGCAGCGGCCGACAGCCTGAAGCTTTCTTT. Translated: CASSGRQPEAFF.

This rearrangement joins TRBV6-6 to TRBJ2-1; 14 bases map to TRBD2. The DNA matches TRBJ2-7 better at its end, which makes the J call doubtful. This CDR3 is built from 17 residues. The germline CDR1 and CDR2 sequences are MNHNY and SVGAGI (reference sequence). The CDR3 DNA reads TGTGCCAGCAGGAGGACTAGCGGGGGGATTTCCTACAATGAGCAGTACTTC. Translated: CASRRTSGGISYNEQYF.

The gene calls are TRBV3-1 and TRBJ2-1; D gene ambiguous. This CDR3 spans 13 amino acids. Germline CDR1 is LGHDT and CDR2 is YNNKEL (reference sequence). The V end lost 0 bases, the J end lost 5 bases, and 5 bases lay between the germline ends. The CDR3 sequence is CASSQDHNNEQFF. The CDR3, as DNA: TGTGCCAGCAGCCAAGATCACAACAATGAGCAGTTCTTC.